This T cell receptor beta chain was recovered during a study of shared clonotypes between healthy human individuals. Study results and caveats: A handful of donors shared around 5.2% of their naive CD4 clonotypes. Sharing of clonotypes among donors was expected to vary with sequencing depth.

The count of this clone is one. Its target is not known. The CDR3 is made up of 14 amino acids. Germline lookup yields CDR1 PRHDT and CDR2 FYEKMQ (reference sequence). The germline V and J ends were trimmed by 4 bases and 4 bases, with 13 bases remaining between them. Sequenced by immunoSEQ multiplex PCR; TCRdb stores in-frame clones only, minus some. The sample shows millions of clones, approximately 95% of them seen only once. A CD45RA-negative memory subset and a CD45RA+ naive subset were separated from the CD4+ cells. The chain recombines TRBV13 with TRBJ1-1; D is possibly TRBD1 (6 bases). The sequence derives from a man aged 18 to 35 in good health. Some clones in this sample may be carry-over from other donors' samples. The sequenced sample consisted of naive CD4+ T cells from PBMCs. This sample's subset: CD45RA+ positively selected. The CDR3 coding sequence is TGTGCCAGCAGCTCGACCTCCAGGGGCACTGAAGCTTTCTTT. Protein product: CASSSTSRGTEAFF.